These 9 T cell receptor beta chains share one sample of origin, sequenced in a study of T cells after yellow fever vaccination (dated by TCRdb to between 2018 and 2021). Libraries came from 5' RACE. Data came from an Illumina HiSeq 2500. TCRdb reanalyzed the raw reads on its own, using fastp at Q25 for trimming and MiXCR for clone calling, and kept in-frame beta chains. Rows matching on CDR3 protein sequence are summarized as one entry with the most common DNA and genes. In this sample the table shows hundreds of thousands of distinct CDR3 sequences, around 16% of which occur a single time. 15% to 20% of the sample rests with the top ten. Interpreted using the paper, the treatment or condition label stands for: live attenuated yellow fever vaccine strain. The specimen comprised PBMCs, sampled 5 days after the first yellow fever vaccination. The receptors were gathered from a man between 18 and 35 years old who received the YFV17D yellow fever vaccine.

The table lists this clonotype with a few counts. This chain joins TRBV14 and TRBJ2-4, with D unresolved. Germline CDR1 is SGHDN and CDR2 is FVKESK. The CDR3 runs 12 residues. V was trimmed by 6 bases and J by 6 bases, leaving 9 bases between them. The CDR3 is CASSSGVNIQYF. DNA for the CDR3: TGTGCCAGCAGTTCTGGGGTAAACATTCAGTACTTC.

The chain links TRBV4-3 to TRBJ1-6; 8 positions match TRBD1. The V segment lost 2 bases and the J segment 9 bases; nucleotides outside the gene matches: 6. Germline V lookup: CDR1 LGHNA, CDR2 YSLEER. This CDR3 has 15 amino acids. CDR3 nucleotides: TGCGCCAGCAGCCAAAAGGACAGGGAGTTTTCACCCCTCCACTTT. As protein: CASSQKDREFSPLHF.

The chain recombines TRBV9 with TRBJ1-2; D gene unclear. The germline V gene encodes CDR1 SGDLS and CDR2 YYNGEE. Trimming pared 4 bases from V and 2 bases from J, leaving 15 bases between. CDR3 length equals 15 residues. Written as DNA, the CDR3 is TGTGCCAGCAGCCTTAGTCAGGCCGGAAACTATGGCTACACCTTC. Translation: CASSLSQAGNYGYTF.

This clonotype occurred a few times. The genes are TRBV20-1 and TRBJ1-1; a weak D match, TRBD1 (5 bases). The CDR3 runs 14 residues. Deletions cut 1 base from V and 3 bases from J, with 12 bases between. Germline V lookup: CDR1 DFQATT, CDR2 SNEGSKA (reference sequence). CDR3 sequence: CSARGGMGDTEAFF. DNA for the CDR3: TGCAGTGCTAGAGGAGGGATGGGGGACACTGAAGCTTTCTTT.

This clonotype appeared a few times. The chain combines TRBV5-1 with TRBJ1-1; D might be TRBD1 (6 bases). Trimming removed 3 bases at V and 8 bases at J, with 14 bases between. The length of the CDR3 is 13 residues. Per germline, CDR1 SGHRS and CDR2 YFSETQ. Written as DNA, the CDR3 is TGCGCCAGCAGCTATACAGCGGACAGAGAAGCTTTCTTT. It encodes CASSYTADREAFF.

This clonotype was seen more than once but under ten times. This rearrangement joins TRBV4-3 to TRBJ2-7, with 9 nucleotides matching TRBD1. The germline V gene encodes CDR1 LGHNA and CDR2 YSLEER. The CDR3 has 15 residues. The J segment lost 2 bases and the V segment lost 0 bases, leaving 2 bases of the junction unmatched. CDR3 sequence: CASSQEWTGAYEQYF. The CDR3 DNA is TGCGCCAGCAGCCAAGAGTGGACAGGGGCCTACGAGCAGTACTTC.

The chain joins TRBV6-6 to TRBJ1-4; 7 bases map to TRBD1. This CDR3 has 13 amino acids. V trimming: 6 bases; J trimming: 6 bases; junction bases outside the gene matches: 4. Germline loops: CDR1 MNHNY, CDR2 SVGAGI (reference sequence). In DNA form, the CDR3 reads TGTGCCAGCAGCGACAGGGAAGATGAAAAACTGTTTTTT. It specifies CASSDREDEKLFF.

CDR3 coding DNA: TGTGCCAGCAGTTTACCGGGACAGGGGGCGCCTAGGGGCTACACCTTC. Protein: CASSLPGQGAPRGYTF. The V call is TRBV6-5, the J call TRBJ1-2; 12 bases map to TRBD1. Germline V gene sequence: CDR1 MNHEY, CDR2 SVGAGI. This CDR3 is 16 amino acids long. V trimming: 4 bases; J trimming: 8 bases; junction bases outside the gene matches: 11.

In this sample, this clonotype turned up a few times. The J gene is TRBJ2-1, the V gene TRBV5-1; the D call may be TRBD1 or TRBD2 (5 bases each). The CDR3 sequence is 14 residues long. V was pared by 4 bases and J by 7 bases, with 15 bases between. Looked up from germline, CDR1 is SGHRS and CDR2 is YFSETQ. CDR3 nucleotides: TGCGCCAGCAGCGCAGGGCTAGCCATAAATGAGCAGTTCTTC. As protein: CASSAGLAINEQFF.